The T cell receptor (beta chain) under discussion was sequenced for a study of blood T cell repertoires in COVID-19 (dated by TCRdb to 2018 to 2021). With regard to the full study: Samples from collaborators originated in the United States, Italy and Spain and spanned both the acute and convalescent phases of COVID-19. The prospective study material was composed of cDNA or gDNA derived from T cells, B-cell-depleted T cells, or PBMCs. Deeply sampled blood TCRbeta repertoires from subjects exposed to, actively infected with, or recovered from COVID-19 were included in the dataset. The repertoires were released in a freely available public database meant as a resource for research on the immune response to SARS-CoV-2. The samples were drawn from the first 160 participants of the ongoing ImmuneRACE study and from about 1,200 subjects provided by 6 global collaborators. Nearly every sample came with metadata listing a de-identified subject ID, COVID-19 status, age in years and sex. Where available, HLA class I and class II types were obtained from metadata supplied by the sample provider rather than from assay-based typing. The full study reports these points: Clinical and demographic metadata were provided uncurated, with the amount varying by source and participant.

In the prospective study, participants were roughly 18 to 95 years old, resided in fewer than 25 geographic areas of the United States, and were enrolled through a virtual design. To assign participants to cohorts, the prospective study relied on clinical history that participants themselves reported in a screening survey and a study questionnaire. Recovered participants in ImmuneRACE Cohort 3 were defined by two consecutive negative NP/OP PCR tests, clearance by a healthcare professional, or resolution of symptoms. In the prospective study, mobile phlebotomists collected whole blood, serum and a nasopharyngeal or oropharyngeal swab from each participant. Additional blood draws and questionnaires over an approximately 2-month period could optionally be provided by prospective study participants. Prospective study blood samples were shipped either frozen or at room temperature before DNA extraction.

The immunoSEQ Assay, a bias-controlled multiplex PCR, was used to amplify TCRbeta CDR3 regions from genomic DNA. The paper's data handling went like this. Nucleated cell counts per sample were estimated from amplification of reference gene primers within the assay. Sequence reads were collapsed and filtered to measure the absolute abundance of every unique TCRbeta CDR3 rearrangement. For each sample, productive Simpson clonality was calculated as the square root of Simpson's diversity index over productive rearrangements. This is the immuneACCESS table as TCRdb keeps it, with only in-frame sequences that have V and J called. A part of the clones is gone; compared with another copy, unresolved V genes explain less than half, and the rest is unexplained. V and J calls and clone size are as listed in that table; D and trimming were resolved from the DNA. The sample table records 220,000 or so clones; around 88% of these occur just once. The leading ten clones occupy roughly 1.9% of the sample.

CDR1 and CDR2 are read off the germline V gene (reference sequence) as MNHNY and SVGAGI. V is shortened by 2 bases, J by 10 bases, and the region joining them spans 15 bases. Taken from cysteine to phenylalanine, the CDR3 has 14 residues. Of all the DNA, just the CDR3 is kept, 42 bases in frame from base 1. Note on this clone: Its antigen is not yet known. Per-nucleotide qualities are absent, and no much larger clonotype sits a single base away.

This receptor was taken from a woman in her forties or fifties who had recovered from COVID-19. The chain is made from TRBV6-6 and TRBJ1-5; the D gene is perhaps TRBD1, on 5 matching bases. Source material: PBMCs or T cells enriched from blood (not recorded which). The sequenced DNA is TGTGCCAGCAGTTACCTAAGCCAGGGAAATCCCCAGCATTTT. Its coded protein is CASSYLSQGNPQHF.